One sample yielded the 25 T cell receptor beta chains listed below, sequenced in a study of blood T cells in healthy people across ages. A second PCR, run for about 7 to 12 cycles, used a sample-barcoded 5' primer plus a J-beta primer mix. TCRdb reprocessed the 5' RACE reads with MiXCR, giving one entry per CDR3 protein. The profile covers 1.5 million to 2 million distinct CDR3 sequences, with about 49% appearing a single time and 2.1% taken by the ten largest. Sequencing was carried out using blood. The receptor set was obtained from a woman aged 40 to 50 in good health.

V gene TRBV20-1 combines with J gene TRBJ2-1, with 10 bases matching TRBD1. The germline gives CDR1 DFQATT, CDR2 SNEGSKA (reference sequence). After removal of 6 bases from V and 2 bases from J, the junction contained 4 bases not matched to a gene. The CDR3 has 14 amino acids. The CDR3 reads CSAWGTGAYNEQFF. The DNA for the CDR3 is TGCAGTGCCTGGGGGACAGGGGCCTACAATGAGCAGTTCTTC.

The CDR3 DNA follows: TGTGCCAGCAGTGAACCCTTAGGGACAGGATCCTACGAGCAGTACTTC. It codes for CASSEPLGTGSYEQYF. The chain employs TRBV25-1 and TRBJ2-7, with 8 positions matching TRBD1. This CDR3 comprises 16 residues. CDR1 and CDR2 (germline): MGHDK, SYGVNS. With 2 bases clipped from V and 1 base from J, the junction kept 7 bases outside the gene matches.

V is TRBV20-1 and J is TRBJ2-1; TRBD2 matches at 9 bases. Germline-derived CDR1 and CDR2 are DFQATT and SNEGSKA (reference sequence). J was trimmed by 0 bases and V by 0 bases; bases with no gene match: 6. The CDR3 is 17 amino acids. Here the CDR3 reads CSARDLAAGGSYNEQFF. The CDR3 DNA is TGCAGTGCTAGAGATCTAGCAGCGGGGGGCTCCTACAATGAGCAGTTCTTC.

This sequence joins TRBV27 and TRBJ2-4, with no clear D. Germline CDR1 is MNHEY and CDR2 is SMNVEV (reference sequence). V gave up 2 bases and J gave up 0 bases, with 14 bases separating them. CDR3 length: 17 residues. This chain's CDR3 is CASSLGQPYLAKNIQYF. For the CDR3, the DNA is TGTGCCAGCAGTTTAGGGCAGCCCTACCTAGCCAAAAACATTCAGTACTTC.

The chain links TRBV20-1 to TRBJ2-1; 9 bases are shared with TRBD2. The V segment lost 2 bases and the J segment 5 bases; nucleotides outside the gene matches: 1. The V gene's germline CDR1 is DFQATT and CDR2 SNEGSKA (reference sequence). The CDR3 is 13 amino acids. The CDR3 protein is CSARLAGHNEQFF. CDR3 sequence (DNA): TGCAGTGCTAGACTAGCGGGGCACAATGAGCAGTTCTTC.

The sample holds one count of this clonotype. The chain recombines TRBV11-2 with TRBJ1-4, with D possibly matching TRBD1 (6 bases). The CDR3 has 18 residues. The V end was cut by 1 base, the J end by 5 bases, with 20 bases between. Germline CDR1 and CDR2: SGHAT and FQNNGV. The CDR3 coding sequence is TGTGCCAGCAGCTTAGTCCCGACAGGACTCTCTCCAAATGAAAAACTGTTTTTT. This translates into CASSLVPTGLSPNEKLFF.

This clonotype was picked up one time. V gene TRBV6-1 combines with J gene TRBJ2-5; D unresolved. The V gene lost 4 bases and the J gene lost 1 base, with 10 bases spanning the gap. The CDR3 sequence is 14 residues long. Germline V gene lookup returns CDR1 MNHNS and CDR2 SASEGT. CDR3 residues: CASSVYRAQETQYF. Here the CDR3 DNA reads TGTGCCAGCAGTGTATACCGGGCCCAAGAGACCCAGTACTTC.

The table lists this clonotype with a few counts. The CDR3, as DNA: TGTGCCAGCAGCAGGACAGGGGACGGCACAGATACGCAGTATTTT. It yields the protein CASSRTGDGTDTQYF. The gene calls are TRBV7-2 and TRBJ2-3; 9 bases are shared with TRBD1. V shed 5 bases and J 1 base; nucleotides not matched to a gene: 4. Germline loops: CDR1 SGHTA, CDR2 FQGNSA. The length of the CDR3 is 15 residues.

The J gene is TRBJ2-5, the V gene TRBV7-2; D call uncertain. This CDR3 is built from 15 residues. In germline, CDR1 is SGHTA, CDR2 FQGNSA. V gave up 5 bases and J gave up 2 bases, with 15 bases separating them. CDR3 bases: TGTGCCAGCAGCCCCCATGGGCAGCAACAAGAGACCCAGTACTTC. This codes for CASSPHGQQQETQYF.

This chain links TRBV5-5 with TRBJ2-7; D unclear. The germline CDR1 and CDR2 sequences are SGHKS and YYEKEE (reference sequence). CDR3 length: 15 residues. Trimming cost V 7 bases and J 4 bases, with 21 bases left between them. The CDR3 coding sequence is TGTGCCAGCGGCCTGCGACGGATGATATTATACGAGCAGTACTTC. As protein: CASGLRRMILYEQYF. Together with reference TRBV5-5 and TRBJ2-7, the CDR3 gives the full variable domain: DAGVTQSPTHLIKTRGQQVTLRCSPISGHKSVSWYQQVLGQGPQFIFQYYEKEERGRGNFPDRFSARQFPNYSSELNVNALLLGDSALYLCASGLRRMILYEQYFGPGTRLTVT.

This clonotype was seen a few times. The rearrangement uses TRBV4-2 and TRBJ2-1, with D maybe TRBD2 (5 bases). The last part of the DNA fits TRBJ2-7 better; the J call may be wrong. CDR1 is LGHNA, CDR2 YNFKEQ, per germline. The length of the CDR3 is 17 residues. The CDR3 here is CASSQDRGLSSYNEQYF. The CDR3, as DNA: TGTGCCAGCAGCCAAGATCGGGGTTTAAGCTCCTACAATGAGCAGTACTTC.

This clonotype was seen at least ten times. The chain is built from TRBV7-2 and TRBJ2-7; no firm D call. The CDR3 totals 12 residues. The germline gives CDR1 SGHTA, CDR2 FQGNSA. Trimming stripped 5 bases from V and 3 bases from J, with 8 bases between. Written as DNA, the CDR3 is TGTGCCAGCAGCAGAACGAGCTACGAGCAGTACTTC. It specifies CASSRTSYEQYF.

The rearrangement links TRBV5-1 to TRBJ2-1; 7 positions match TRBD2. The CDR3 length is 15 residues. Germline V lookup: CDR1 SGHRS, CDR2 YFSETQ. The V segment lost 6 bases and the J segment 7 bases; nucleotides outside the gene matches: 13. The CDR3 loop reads CASTPSGVAGNEQFF. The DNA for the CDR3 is TGCGCCAGCACGCCGTCCGGGGTAGCGGGTAATGAGCAGTTCTTC.

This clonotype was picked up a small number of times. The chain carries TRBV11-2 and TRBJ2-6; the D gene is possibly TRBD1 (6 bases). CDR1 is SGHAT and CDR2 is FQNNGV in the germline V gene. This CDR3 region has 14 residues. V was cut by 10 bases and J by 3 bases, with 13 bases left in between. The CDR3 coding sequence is TGTGCCATATCAGGGGATTTTGGGGCCAACGTCCTGACTTTC. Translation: CAISGDFGANVLTF.

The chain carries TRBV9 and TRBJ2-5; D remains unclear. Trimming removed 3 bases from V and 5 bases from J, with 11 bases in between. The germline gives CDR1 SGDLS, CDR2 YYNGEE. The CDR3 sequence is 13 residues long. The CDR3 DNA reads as TGTGCCAGCAGCGGGTCTCCCGTGGAGACCCAGTACTTC. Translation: CASSGSPVETQYF. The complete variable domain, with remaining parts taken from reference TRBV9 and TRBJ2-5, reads DSGVTQTPKHLITATGQRVTLRCSPRSGDLSVYWYQQSLDQGLQFLIQYYNGEERAKGNILERFSAQQFPDLHSELNLSSLELGDSALYFCASSGSPVETQYFGPGTRLLVL.

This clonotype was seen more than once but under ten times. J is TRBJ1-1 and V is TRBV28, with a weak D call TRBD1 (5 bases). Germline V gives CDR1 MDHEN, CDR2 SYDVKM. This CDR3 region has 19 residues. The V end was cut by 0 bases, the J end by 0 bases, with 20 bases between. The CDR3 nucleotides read TGTGCCAGCAGTTTATGCCTGGCTCTATGGGGACGACTGAACACTGAAGCTTTCTTT. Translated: CASSLCLALWGRLNTEAFF.

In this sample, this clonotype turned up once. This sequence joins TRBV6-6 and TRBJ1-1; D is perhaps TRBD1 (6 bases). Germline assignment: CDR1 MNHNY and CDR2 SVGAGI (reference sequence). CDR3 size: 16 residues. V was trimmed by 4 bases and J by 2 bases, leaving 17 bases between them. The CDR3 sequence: CASSSTGGARNTEAFF. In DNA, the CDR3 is TGTGCCAGCAGTTCCACGGGGGGGGCGCGTAACACTGAAGCTTTCTTT.

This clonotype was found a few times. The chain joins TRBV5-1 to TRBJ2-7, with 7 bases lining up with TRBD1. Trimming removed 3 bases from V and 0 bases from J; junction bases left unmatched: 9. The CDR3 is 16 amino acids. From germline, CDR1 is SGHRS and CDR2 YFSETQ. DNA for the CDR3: TGCGCCAGCAGCTCGGATGGACAGGCAAGCTCCTACGAGCAGTACTTC. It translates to CASSSDGQASSYEQYF.

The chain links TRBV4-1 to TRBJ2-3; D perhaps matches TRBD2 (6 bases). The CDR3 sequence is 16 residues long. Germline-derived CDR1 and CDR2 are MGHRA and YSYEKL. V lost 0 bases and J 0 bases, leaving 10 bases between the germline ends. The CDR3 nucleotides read TGCGCCAGCAGCCAAGAAGCTAGCGCCAGCACAGATACGCAGTATTTT. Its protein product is CASSQEASASTDTQYF.

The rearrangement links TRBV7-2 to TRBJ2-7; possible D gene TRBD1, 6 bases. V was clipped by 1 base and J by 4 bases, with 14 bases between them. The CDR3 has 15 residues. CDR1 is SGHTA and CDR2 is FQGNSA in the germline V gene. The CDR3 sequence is CASSLGSQGIYEQYF. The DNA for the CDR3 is TGTGCCAGCAGCTTAGGGAGTCAGGGGATTTACGAGCAGTACTTC.

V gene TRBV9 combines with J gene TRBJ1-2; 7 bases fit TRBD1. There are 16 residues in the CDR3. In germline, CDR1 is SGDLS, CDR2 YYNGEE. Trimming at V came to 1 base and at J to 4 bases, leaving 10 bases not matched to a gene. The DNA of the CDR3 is TGTGCCAGCAGCGTATCCGGCGAAGGGACAGTCTATGGCTACACCTTC. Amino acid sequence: CASSVSGEGTVYGYTF.

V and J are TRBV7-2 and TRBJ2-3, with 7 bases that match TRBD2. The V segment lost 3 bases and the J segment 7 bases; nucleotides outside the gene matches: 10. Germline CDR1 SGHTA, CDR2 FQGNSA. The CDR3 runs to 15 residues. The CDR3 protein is CASSFSGLVPHTQYF. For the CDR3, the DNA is TGTGCCAGCAGCTTTTCAGGACTAGTGCCTCATACGCAGTATTTT.

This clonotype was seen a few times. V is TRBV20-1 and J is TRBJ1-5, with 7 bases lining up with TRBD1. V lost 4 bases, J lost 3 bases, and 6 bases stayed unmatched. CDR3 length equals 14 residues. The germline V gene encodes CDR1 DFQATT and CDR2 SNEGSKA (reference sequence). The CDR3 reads CSANLGTVNQPQHF. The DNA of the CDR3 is TGCAGTGCTAACCTCGGGACAGTCAATCAGCCCCAGCATTTT.

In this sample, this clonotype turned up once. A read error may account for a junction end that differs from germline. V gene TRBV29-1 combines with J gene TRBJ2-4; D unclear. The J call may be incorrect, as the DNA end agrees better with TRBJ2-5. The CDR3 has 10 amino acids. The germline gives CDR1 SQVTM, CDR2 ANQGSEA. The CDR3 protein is CSVPQGTQYF. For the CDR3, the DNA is TGCAGCGTCCCCCAAGGGACCCAGTACTTC.

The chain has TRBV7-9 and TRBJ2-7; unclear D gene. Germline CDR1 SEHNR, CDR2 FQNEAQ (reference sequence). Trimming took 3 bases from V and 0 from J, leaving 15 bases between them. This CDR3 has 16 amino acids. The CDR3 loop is CASSFGRATSSYEQYF. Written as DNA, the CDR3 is TGTGCCAGCAGCTTCGGTAGGGCGACATCCTCCTACGAGCAGTACTTC. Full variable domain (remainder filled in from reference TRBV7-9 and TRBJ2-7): DTGVSQNPRHKITKRGQNVTFRCDPISEHNRLYWYRQTLGQGPEFLTYFQNEAQLEKSRLLSDRFSAERPKGSFSTLEIQRTEQGDSAMYLCASSFGRATSSYEQYFGPGTRLTVT.